The next 23 T cell receptor beta chains were all read from a single sample in a study of OX40 agonist ivuxolimab in advanced cancers. Only in-frame clones appear in the TCRdb table, and some are missing; sequencing was by immunoSEQ multiplex PCR. Among approximately 67,000 clones listed, under 85% were seen once. Sequences were derived from CD4+ or CD8+ T cells sorted from blood, sampled in a trial of the OX40 agonist ivuxolimab. The receptor set was obtained from an adult with an advanced solid tumor such as melanoma, head and neck, liver or kidney cancer.

Only a few counts were recorded for this clone. V is TRBV7-2 and J is TRBJ1-4; maybe TRBD1 (5 bases). Germline V gene sequence: CDR1 SGHTA, CDR2 FQGNSA. This CDR3 has 15 residues. The V end was cut by 1 base, the J end by 6 bases, with 12 bases between. This CDR3 reads CASSLDGAFHEKLFF. CDR3 coding DNA: TGTGCCAGCAGCTTAGACGGGGCGTTTCATGAAAAACTGTTTTTT.

The chain employs TRBV19 and TRBJ2-3; D may match TRBD1 or TRBD2 (5 bases each). This CDR3 has 17 amino acids. The V gene's germline CDR1 is LNHDA and CDR2 SQIVND (reference sequence). Trimming shortened V by 7 bases and J by 2 bases, and 22 bases separated the two germline ends. The CDR3 region is CASTSLRGALSTDTQYF. The CDR3 coding sequence is TGTGCCAGTACCTCCCTAAGGGGAGCCTTATCCACAGATACGCAGTATTTT.

The chain recombines TRBV14 with TRBJ2-1, with D perhaps matching TRBD2 (6 bases). Trimming took 4 bases from V and 4 from J, leaving 8 bases between them. CDR1 SGHDN and CDR2 FVKESK come from the germline V gene. There are 13 residues in the CDR3. The CDR3 reads CASSPGLYNEQFF. Written as DNA, the CDR3 is TGTGCCAGCAGCCCGGGACTTTACAATGAGCAGTTCTTC.

The rearrangement links TRBV7-9 to TRBJ2-7; D is undetermined. The length of the CDR3 is 13 residues. CDR1 is SEHNR and CDR2 is FQNEAQ in the germline V gene (reference sequence). V lost 3 bases and J 7 bases, leaving 13 bases between the germline ends. The CDR3 protein is CASSFPGPWEQYF. The CDR3 nucleotides are TGTGCCAGCAGCTTCCCAGGCCCCTGGGAGCAGTACTTC. Based on the CDR3 plus reference TRBV7-9 and TRBJ2-7, the full variable domain is DTGVSQNPRHKITKRGQNVTFRCDPISEHNRLYWYRQTLGQGPEFLTYFQNEAQLEKSRLLSDRFSAERPKGSFSTLEIQRTEQGDSAMYLCASSFPGPWEQYFGPGTRLTVT.

The gene calls are TRBV19 and TRBJ1-4; 8 bases match TRBD1. V lost 5 bases and J lost 8; bases outside the gene matches: 7. Germline loops: CDR1 LNHDA, CDR2 SQIVND (reference sequence). CDR3 length equals 14 residues. CDR3 sequence: CASSPGTGREKLFF. The CDR3 nucleotides are TGTGCCAGTAGTCCCGGGACAGGAAGGGAAAAACTGTTTTTT. The full variable domain, in which reference TRBV19 and TRBJ1-4 provide the parts outside the CDR3, is DGGITQSPKYLFRKEGQNVTLSCEQNLNHDAMYWYRQDPGQGLRLIYYSQIVNDFQKGDIAEGYSVSREKKESFPLTVTSAQKNPTAFYLCASSPGTGREKLFFGSGTQLSVL.

V gene TRBV19 combines with J gene TRBJ2-3, with D possibly matching TRBD2 (5 bases). Germline-derived CDR1 and CDR2 are LNHDA and SQIVND (reference sequence). V was cut by 8 bases and J by 1 base, with 13 bases left in between. This CDR3 region has 14 residues. The CDR3 is CASGDYLGTDTQYF. In DNA, the CDR3 is TGTGCCAGTGGAGACTACTTAGGCACAGATACGCAGTATTTT. The full variable domain, completed using reference TRBV19 and TRBJ2-3, is DGGITQSPKYLFRKEGQNVTLSCEQNLNHDAMYWYRQDPGQGLRLIYYSQIVNDFQKGDIAEGYSVSREKKESFPLTVTSAQKNPTAFYLCASGDYLGTDTQYFGPGTRLTVL.

This clone was observed a handful of times. J is TRBJ2-7 and V is TRBV6-6; D gene ambiguous. Germline CDR1 and CDR2: MNHNY and SVGAGI (reference sequence). There are 13 residues in the CDR3. V gave up 6 bases and J gave up 4 bases, with 13 bases separating them. CDR3 loop: CASSPRPGYEQYF. The CDR3, as DNA: TGTGCCAGCAGCCCCCGCCCGGGTTACGAGCAGTACTTC.

As DNA, the CDR3 is TGTGCCAGCAAACTCCATAGCGGGAGTGTCTATGAGCAGTTCTTC. Protein sequence: CASKLHSGSVYEQFF. J is TRBJ2-1 and V is TRBV2, with TRBD2 matching over 9 bases. The V gene end was trimmed by 7 bases and the J gene end by 8 bases; junction bases not matched to a gene: 12. Germline V gives CDR1 SNHLY, CDR2 FYNNEI. CDR3 length: 15 residues.

V usage is TRBV6-6 and J usage is TRBJ2-7; 8 nucleotides line up with TRBD1. The CDR3 spans 13 residues. J lost 4 bases, V lost 4 bases, and 3 bases had no gene match. Germline V gene sequence: CDR1 MNHNY, CDR2 SVGAGI (reference sequence). CDR3: CASSSGQEYEQYF. DNA for the CDR3: TGTGCCAGCAGTTCGGGACAGGAGTACGAGCAGTACTTC.

The chain joins TRBV2 to TRBJ2-1; no firm D call. The CDR3 has 13 amino acids. Germline values: CDR1 SNHLY, CDR2 FYNNEI. The V end lost 6 bases, the J end lost 5 bases, and 11 bases lay between the germline ends. The DNA of the CDR3 is TGTGCCAGCAGCCTGAGGATGAACAATGAGCAGTTCTTC. It yields the protein CASSLRMNNEQFF.

CDR3 region: CASSDPTGGLNYGYTF. As DNA, the CDR3 is TGCGCCAGCAGCGACCCAACAGGGGGCCTTAACTATGGCTACACCTTC. The V and J genes are TRBV5-1 and TRBJ1-2; TRBD1 aligns across 9 bases. This CDR3 is built from 16 residues. From germline, CDR1 is SGHRS and CDR2 YFSETQ. The V segment lost 4 bases and the J segment 1 base; nucleotides outside the gene matches: 8.

This chain connects TRBV5-4 to TRBJ1-1; D is possibly TRBD1 (6 bases). The CDR3 sequence is 16 residues long. With 4 bases removed from V and 5 bases from J, the gap between germline ends came to 21 bases. CDR1 and CDR2 from the germline V gene are SGHNT and YYREEE (reference sequence). The CDR3 sequence: CASSRRGTGGRTEAFF. CDR3 coding DNA: TGTGCCAGCAGCCGGAGGGGGACCGGGGGACGGACTGAAGCTTTCTTT.

This clone was recorded a few times. V usage is TRBV12-5 and J usage is TRBJ2-2; 11 bases fit TRBD2. This CDR3 spans 16 amino acids. Germline values: CDR1 LGHNT, CDR2 FRNRAP. V gave up 1 base and J gave up 5 bases; unmatched junction bases: 3. DNA of the CDR3: TGTGCTAGTGGTTTGGCACTAGCGGGAGTAACCGGGGAGCTGTTTTTT. Protein product: CASGLALAGVTGELFF. Filled out from reference TRBV12-5 and TRBJ2-2, the complete variable domain reads DARVTQTPRHKVTEMGQEVTMRCQPILGHNTVFWYRQTMMQGLELLAYFRNRAPLDDSGMPKDRFSAEMPDATLATLKIQPSEPRDSAVYFCASGLALAGVTGELFFGEGSRLTVL.

The J gene is TRBJ2-5, the V gene TRBV19; 7 bases match TRBD1. From germline, CDR1 is LNHDA and CDR2 SQIVND (reference sequence). The length of the CDR3 is 15 residues. Trimming cost V 6 bases and J 5 bases; bases outside gene matches: 12. CDR3 nucleotide sequence: TGTGCCAGTAGGCGGACAGGAGTCCCGGGGGAGACCCAGTACTTC. Translating gives CASRRTGVPGETQYF.

The chain joins TRBV27 to TRBJ2-1; the match to TRBD1 covers 9 bases. This CDR3 contains 15 residues. J was trimmed by 7 bases and V by 7 bases; bases with no gene match: 11. Germline values: CDR1 MNHEY, CDR2 SMNVEV (reference sequence). The CDR3: CASTTKTGGRNEQFF. The CDR3 nucleotides are TGTGCCAGCACCACCAAAACAGGGGGCAGGAATGAGCAGTTCTTC.

The rearrangement links TRBV2 to TRBJ2-2, with D perhaps matching TRBD2 (6 bases). Trimming left V 7 bases short and J 1 base short, with 7 bases between. CDR3 length: 13 residues. Looked up from germline, CDR1 is SNHLY and CDR2 is FYNNEI. DNA of the CDR3: TGTGCCAGCAAGGGACTGAACACCGGGGAGCTGTTTTTT. It yields the protein CASKGLNTGELFF. Full variable domain (missing parts from reference TRBV2 and TRBJ2-2): EPEVTQTPSHQVTQMGQEVILRCVPISNHLYFYWYRQILGQKVEFLVSFYNNEISEKSEIFDDQFSVERPDGSNFTLKIRSTKLEDSAMYFCASKGLNTGELFFGEGSRLTVL.

The chain links TRBV5-6 to TRBJ1-1, with a tentative D call TRBD1 (5 bases). The germline V and J ends were trimmed by 3 bases and 3 bases, with 12 bases remaining between them. The germline V gene encodes CDR1 SGHDT and CDR2 YYEEEE. The length of the CDR3 is 14 residues. CDR3: CASSSPGGDTEAFF. The CDR3 bases are TGTGCCAGCAGCTCCCCCGGGGGGGACACTGAAGCTTTCTTT. Looking up the rest from reference TRBV5-6 and TRBJ1-1 gives the full variable domain: DAGVTQSPTHLIKTRGQQVTLRCSPKSGHDTVSWYQQALGQGPQFIFQYYEEEERQRGNFPDRFSGHQFPNYSSELNVNALLLGDSALYLCASSSPGGDTEAFFGQGTRLTVV.

The chain joins TRBV27 to TRBJ2-7; 9 bases line up with TRBD2. CDR3 size: 13 residues. V shed 8 bases and J 2 bases; nucleotides not matched to a gene: 4. Germline V gene lookup returns CDR1 MNHEY and CDR2 SMNVEV (reference sequence). This CDR3 reads CASRASGTYEQYF. The CDR3 DNA is TGTGCCAGCCGGGCTAGCGGGACCTACGAGCAGTACTTC.

The DNA for the CDR3 is TGTGCCAGCTCACACGGACTTCGGAGACTAGCGGGAGGGCCCTCCTACAATGAGCAGTTCTTC. This gives the protein CASSHGLRRLAGGPSYNEQFF. The chain links TRBV18 to TRBJ2-1; 14 bases are a match to TRBD2. V shed 4 bases, J shed 0 bases, and the junction held 14 bases outside the gene matches. Germline V gene lookup returns CDR1 KGHSH and CDR2 LQKENI. CDR3 length equals 21 residues. The full variable domain, its missing parts supplied by reference TRBV18 and TRBJ2-1, is NAGVMQNPRHLVRRRGQEARLRCSPMKGHSHVYWYRQLPEEGLKFMVYLQKENIIDESGMPKERFSAEFPKEGPSILRIQQVVRGDSAAYFCASSHGLRRLAGGPSYNEQFFGPGTRLTVL.

Only a few counts were recorded for this clone. The V and J genes are TRBV2 and TRBJ1-3, with 9 nucleotides matching TRBD1. V lost 4 bases, J lost 4 bases, and 8 bases stayed unmatched. The CDR3 totals 16 residues. The germline CDR1 and CDR2 sequences are SNHLY and FYNNEI. This chain's CDR3 is CASSGGTGRSGNTIYF. The CDR3 DNA reads TGTGCCAGCAGTGGAGGGACAGGGCGGTCGGGAAACACCATATATTTT.

The CDR3 region is CSVGTGGDGELFF. Here the CDR3 DNA reads TGCAGCGTCGGGACAGGTGGTGACGGGGAGCTGTTTTTT. The chain has TRBV29-1 and TRBJ2-2; TRBD1 matches 8 bases. The germline V gene has CDR1 SQVTM and CDR2 ANQGSEA. This CDR3 has 13 amino acids. V lost 6 bases to trimming and J lost 7 bases; unmatched junction nucleotides: 7.

The chain has TRBV5-4 and TRBJ2-7; 8 bases align to TRBD2. This CDR3 region has 15 residues. Trimming cost V 1 base and J 9 bases; bases outside gene matches: 12. Germline-derived CDR1 and CDR2 are SGHNT and YYREEE (reference sequence). The CDR3 DNA sequence: TGTGCCAGCAGCTTGCAAGCGGGAGACCTCTTCGGGCAGTACTTC. This gives the protein CASSLQAGDLFGQYF. The variable domain in full, with the rest retrieved from reference TRBV5-4 and TRBJ2-7, is ETGVTQSPTHLIKTRGQQVTLRCSSQSGHNTVSWYQQALGQGPQFIFQYYREEENGRGNFPPRFSGLQFPNYSSELNVNALELDDSALYLCASSLQAGDLFGQYFGPGTRLTVT.

This clone counts as medium-sized. V usage is TRBV10-2 and J usage is TRBJ2-7; D is unresolved. The V gene lost 4 bases and the J gene lost 7 bases, with 11 bases spanning the gap. From germline, CDR1 is WSHSY and CDR2 SAAADI. This CDR3 comprises 12 residues. DNA for the CDR3: TGCGCCAGCAGTGTAAAGGGTAAGGAGCAGTACTTC. This codes for CASSVKGKEQYF.